One and the same sample provided the 27 T cell receptor beta chains below, sequenced in a study of identical twins. TCRdb re-called the 5' RACE reads with MiXCR, one entry per CDR3 protein. Altogether 200,000 to 250,000 distinct CDR3 sequences are present, 10% to 15% being singletons, with the ten largest covering roughly 4.2%. Another study also made use of these data, one on yellow fever vaccine responses in identical twins.

The sequenced sample consisted of memory (CD45RO+) T cells sorted from blood. The origin of the receptors is a woman under 30 in good health.

In this sample, this clonotype turned up a few times. The chain couples TRBV7-8 to TRBJ2-5; possibly TRBD1 or TRBD2 for D (6 bases each). With 5 bases removed from V and 4 bases from J, the gap between germline ends came to 26 bases. This CDR3 is built from 18 residues. The V gene's germline CDR1 is SGHVS and CDR2 FQNEAQ. The CDR3 coding sequence is TGTGCCAGCAGCCGTAGAAGGCCCAGCGGGCAGGGGTTAGAGACCCAGTACTTC. It specifies CASSRRRPSGQGLETQYF.

J is TRBJ2-5 and V is TRBV24-1; no firm D call. The CDR3 runs to 14 residues. V was trimmed by 4 bases and J by 1 base, leaving 9 bases between them. Germline V CDR1 and CDR2: KGHDR, SFDVKD. The CDR3 coding sequence is TGTGCCACCAGTGACCTCGGCGGCCAAGAGACCCAGTACTTC. It codes for CATSDLGGQETQYF.

This clonotype has a handful of counts. The chain carries TRBV6-6 and TRBJ2-7; D gene ambiguous. The CDR3 loop spans 13 amino acids. Per the germline V gene, CDR1 is MNHNY and CDR2 is SVGAGI (reference sequence). Trimming took 8 bases from V and 3 from J, leaving 14 bases between them. The CDR3 coding sequence is TGTGCCAGCGGCTTAGGCGGTGACTACGAGCAGTACTTC. Translating it yields CASGLGGDYEQYF.

The rearrangement uses TRBV20-1 and TRBJ2-1; 7 bases align to TRBD2. The V gene end was trimmed by 1 base and the J gene end by 7 bases; junction bases not matched to a gene: 16. Germline V gene data show CDR1 as DFQATT and CDR2 as SNEGSKA (reference sequence). The CDR3 is 17 residues long. CDR3 sequence (DNA): TGCAGTGCTAGAGCCCTCCGACTAAGCGGGATGGAGAATGAGCAGTTCTTC. Translation: CSARALRLSGMENEQFF.

The chain joins TRBV7-3 to TRBJ2-2; D unresolved. Germline values: CDR1 SGHTA, CDR2 FQGTGA. V was trimmed by 4 bases and J by 1 base, leaving 4 bases between them. The CDR3 sequence is 13 residues long. CDR3 in DNA: TGTGCCAGCAGCTACAAGAACACCGGGGAGCTGTTTTTT. As protein: CASSYKNTGELFF.

The chain recombines TRBV5-6 with TRBJ2-2, with TRBD2 matching over 11 bases. V shed 3 bases, J shed 4 bases, and the junction held 8 bases outside the gene matches. This CDR3 has 17 residues. The germline CDR1 and CDR2 sequences are SGHDT and YYEEEE. The CDR3 DNA reads TGTGCCAGCAGCTGGGGAACTAGCGGGGGCTTCACCGGGGAGCTGTTTTTT. Translated, it gives CASSWGTSGGFTGELFF. The full variable domain, its missing parts supplied by reference TRBV5-6 and TRBJ2-2, is DAGVTQSPTHLIKTRGQQVTLRCSPKSGHDTVSWYQQALGQGPQFIFQYYEEEERQRGNFPDRFSGHQFPNYSSELNVNALLLGDSALYLCASSWGTSGGFTGELFFGEGSRLTVL.

J is TRBJ2-5 and V is TRBV11-2, with D perhaps TRBD2 (7 bases). There are 15 residues in the CDR3. The germline V gene encodes CDR1 SGHAT and CDR2 FQNNGV. V gave up 4 bases and J gave up 5 bases, with 17 bases separating them. The CDR3 spells CASSSRQVGGETQYF. The DNA for the CDR3 is TGTGCCAGCAGCTCCCGACAGGTGGGGGGGGAGACCCAGTACTTC.

The gene calls are TRBV20-1 and TRBJ1-1; D may be TRBD1 (5 bases). Germline V lookup: CDR1 DFQATT, CDR2 SNEGSKA (reference sequence). There are 12 residues in the CDR3. Trimming took off 4 bases at V and 7 bases at J, with 13 bases between the two ends. In DNA, the CDR3 is TGCAGTGCTAAGGCAGGGAGTGATGAAGCTTTCTTT. Translated, it gives CSAKAGSDEAFF.

At least ten counts were recorded for this clonotype. The rearrangement uses TRBV4-2 and TRBJ2-3; tentatively, D is TRBD1 or TRBD2 (5 bases each). V was pared by 1 base and J by 7 bases, with 21 bases between. The CDR3 runs to 17 residues. Germline assignment: CDR1 LGHNA and CDR2 YNFKEQ. The CDR3 bases are TGTGCCAGCAGCCAAGTTGGACGGCTAGAGGGGTCTTATACGCAGTATTTT. Residues: CASSQVGRLEGSYTQYF.

The chain has TRBV20-1 and TRBJ2-1; 7 bases map to TRBD2. The CDR3 length is 19 residues. Germline CDR1 reads DFQATT; CDR2 reads SNEGSKA (reference sequence). CDR3 loop: CSHLNTRERDYSSYNEQFF. CDR3 coding DNA: TGCAGCCACCTCAACACGCGGGAGCGAGACTATAGCTCCTACAATGAGCAGTTCTTC.

The CDR3, as DNA: TGTGCCAGCATCCGAGATCCTAACTATGGCTACACCTTC. Translating it yields CASIRDPNYGYTF. J is TRBJ1-2 and V is TRBV28; D call uncertain. Deletions cut 7 bases from V and 0 bases from J, with 9 bases between. Germline CDR1 is MDHEN and CDR2 is SYDVKM. The CDR3 consists of 13 residues.

The rearrangement joins TRBV5-1 to TRBJ1-4, with D possibly being TRBD1 (6 bases). This CDR3 region has 16 residues. Germline CDR1 SGHRS, CDR2 YFSETQ. Between the trimmed V and J ends, which lost 2 bases and 0 bases, there was a span of 11 bases. CDR3 DNA sequence: TGCGCCAGCAGCTTCGACAGGCCGTCAACTAATGAAAAACTGTTTTTT. Its translation: CASSFDRPSTNEKLFF.

This chain uses TRBV25-1 with TRBJ2-3, with 8 bases fitting TRBD1. The germline gives CDR1 MGHDK, CDR2 SYGVNS. Losses at the gene ends were 3 bases for V and 4 bases for J; bases not matched to a gene: 6. The CDR3 spans 15 residues. The CDR3 loop is CASSDPGQGPDTQYF. DNA for the CDR3: TGTGCCAGCAGTGACCCCGGACAGGGACCAGATACGCAGTATTTT.

This clonotype was picked up a small number of times. The chain recombines TRBV2 with TRBJ2-1, with D possibly being TRBD1 or TRBD2 (6 bases each). The CDR3 covers 15 residues. V was shortened by 4 bases and J by 9 bases, with 19 bases between the two germline ends. Germline V lookup: CDR1 SNHLY, CDR2 FYNNEI. CDR3 DNA sequence: TGTGCCAGCAGTGGGTACGGGGGCGCCAACCCTGAGCAGTTCTTC. This translates into CASSGYGGANPEQFF.

This clonotype was observed many times. V is TRBV28 and J is TRBJ1-4; D possibly corresponds to TRBD1 (6 bases). V gave up 4 bases and J gave up 8 bases, with 14 bases separating them. Germline CDR1 reads MDHEN; CDR2 reads SYDVKM. This CDR3 is 14 amino acids long. This CDR3 reads CASSWTDPKEKLFF. The CDR3 DNA sequence: TGTGCCAGCAGTTGGACAGATCCCAAGGAAAAACTGTTTTTT.

This clonotype occurred a few times. The chain is built from TRBV7-2 and TRBJ2-5; D uncertain. The V gene lost 1 base and the J gene lost 5 bases, with 5 bases spanning the gap. CDR1 is SGHTA and CDR2 is FQGNSA in the germline V gene. CDR3 size: 12 residues. This chain's CDR3 is CASSLGAETQYF. CDR3 coding DNA: TGTGCCAGCAGCTTAGGGGCGGAGACCCAGTACTTC. Together with reference TRBV7-2 and TRBJ2-5, the CDR3 gives the full variable domain: GAGVSQSPSNKVTEKGKDVELRCDPISGHTALYWYRQSLGQGLEFLIYFQGNSAPDKSGLPSDRFSAERTGGSVSTLTIQRTQQEDSAVYLCASSLGAETQYFGPGTRLLVL.

There are many counts of this clonotype. The chain employs TRBV12-3 or TRBV12-4 and TRBJ2-3, with TRBD1 matching over 10 bases. The V and J ends lost 6 bases and 2 bases, in that order; junction bases with no gene match: 8. The CDR3 extends over 16 amino acids. The CDR3 region has the DNA TGTGCCAGCAGCCCGGCGGGACAGGGGTTCACAGATACGCAGTATTTT. It encodes CASSPAGQGFTDTQYF.

In this sample, this clonotype turned up a few times. CDR3 bases: TGTGCCAGCTCACCAGAGGGACTAGCGGGAGCGAATGAGCAGTTCTTC. Translating gives CASSPEGLAGANEQFF. The rearrangement joins TRBV18 to TRBJ2-1; 14 positions agree with TRBD2. V shed 2 bases, J shed 7 bases, and the junction held 4 bases outside the gene matches. CDR3 length equals 16 residues. CDR1 is KGHSH and CDR2 is LQKENI in the germline V gene. Supplemented by reference TRBV18 and TRBJ2-1, the full variable domain reads NAGVMQNPRHLVRRRGQEARLRCSPMKGHSHVYWYRQLPEEGLKFMVYLQKENIIDESGMPKERFSAEFPKEGPSILRIQQVVRGDSAAYFCASSPEGLAGANEQFFGPGTRLTVL.

The CDR3 nucleotides read TGTGCCAGCAGTTTGGTCAGGGGGCTTCGCAATGAGCAGTTCTTC. The encoded protein is CASSLVRGLRNEQFF. The V call is TRBV12-3 or TRBV12-4, the J call TRBJ2-1; 8 bases map to TRBD1. The CDR3 covers 15 residues. With 3 bases clipped from V and 6 bases from J, the junction kept 7 bases outside the gene matches.

The genes are TRBV6-5 and TRBJ1-2; the D gene is possibly TRBD1 (5 bases). CDR1 is MNHEY, CDR2 SVGAGI, per germline. The length of the CDR3 is 12 residues. Trimming cost V 3 bases and J 8 bases, with 10 bases left between them. The CDR3 region is CASSYSGRGYTF. The CDR3 bases are TGTGCCAGCAGTTATTCGGGGCGCGGCTACACCTTC.

In its sample, this clonotype was seen many times. The chain carries TRBV14 and TRBJ2-3, with D uncertain. The germline V gene has CDR1 SGHDN and CDR2 FVKESK. This CDR3 is 12 amino acids long. With 0 bases removed from V and 7 bases from J, the gap between germline ends came to 5 bases. This CDR3 reads CASSQDWYTQYF. Here the CDR3 DNA reads TGTGCCAGCAGCCAAGATTGGTATACGCAGTATTTT.

This clonotype has more than one count but fewer than ten. The chain has TRBV5-1 and TRBJ2-1, with 11 bases identical to TRBD2. Germline V CDR1 and CDR2: SGHRS, YFSETQ. The CDR3 runs to 16 residues. Trimming at V came to 5 bases and at J to 8 bases, leaving 12 bases not matched to a gene. This CDR3 is CASRWSGLAGLYEQFF. The CDR3 DNA reads TGCGCCAGCAGGTGGTCCGGACTAGCGGGTTTGTATGAGCAGTTCTTC.

This clonotype was observed a handful of times. The chain is built from TRBV20-1 and TRBJ2-3, with 11 bases identical to TRBD2. V trimming: 3 bases; J trimming: 2 bases; junction bases outside the gene matches: 4. CDR1 is DFQATT and CDR2 is SNEGSKA in the germline V gene (reference sequence). The CDR3 is made up of 15 amino acids. CDR3 bases: TGCAGTGCTAGGACTAGCGGGATAGTCACAGATACGCAGTATTTT. Its protein product is CSARTSGIVTDTQYF.

In this sample, this clonotype turned up many times. The chain recombines TRBV5-1 with TRBJ2-7; 15 bases align to TRBD2. Looked up from germline, CDR1 is SGHRS and CDR2 is YFSETQ. The CDR3 totals 17 residues. Trimming removed 4 bases from V and 5 bases from J; junction bases left unmatched: 10. CDR3 protein: CASSPGTSGGSPNEQYF. For the CDR3, the DNA is TGCGCCAGCAGCCCCGGGACTAGCGGGGGGTCCCCCAACGAGCAGTACTTC.

The J gene is TRBJ2-7, the V gene TRBV18; 12 bases match TRBD1. The germline gives CDR1 KGHSH, CDR2 LQKENI. V trimming: 1 base; J trimming: 4 bases; junction bases outside the gene matches: 8. This CDR3 is built from 17 residues. CDR3 residues: CASSPLSGTGGVYEQYF. CDR3 in DNA: TGTGCCAGCTCACCACTTTCCGGGACAGGGGGCGTTTACGAGCAGTACTTC.

This clonotype was detected many times. The chain is built from TRBV7-2 and TRBJ1-1, with D possibly being TRBD1 (6 bases). Germline V gene data show CDR1 as SGHTA and CDR2 as FQGNSA. The CDR3 length is 15 residues. Trimming shortened V by 2 bases and J by 1 base, and 11 bases separated the two germline ends. The CDR3 sequence is CASSLRHRANTEAFF. In nucleotides, the CDR3 is TGTGCCAGCAGCTTAAGACACAGGGCGAACACTGAAGCTTTCTTT.

This clonotype has a handful of counts. The chain employs TRBV3-1 and TRBJ2-7, with D possibly TRBD2 on 7 matching bases. The V gene lost 0 bases and the J gene lost 3 bases, with 15 bases spanning the gap. The CDR3 runs to 16 residues. Germline V gene sequence: CDR1 LGHDT, CDR2 YNNKEL (reference sequence). CDR3 sequence reads: CASSQDGSGEGYEQYF. The CDR3 nucleotides are TGTGCCAGCAGCCAAGATGGGTCAGGGGAGGGCTACGAGCAGTACTTC.